The present entry profiles one T cell receptor beta chain with its context. What it recognizes is unknown. This sample is drawn from a study of T cells in tuberculosis. Study-wide results and caveats: The TCR-beta difference was not significant; alpha differences partly reflected length.

Germline loops: CDR1 SGHTS, CDR2 YDEGEE. This CDR3 is built from 14 residues. Trimming removed 0 bases at V and 7 bases at J, with 14 bases between. Libraries were prepared by immunoSEQ multiplex PCR; TCRdb keeps only in-frame clonotypes and omits some of them. The sample includes more than 30,000 clones, approximately 96% of them seen just once. The TCR originated in a donor between 5 and 29 years old with latent tuberculosis or without tuberculosis infection. What was sequenced was PBMCs. The chain combines TRBV5-8 with TRBJ2-7; possible D gene TRBD2, 5 bases. CDR3 amino acids: CASSLDRGLREQYF. The CDR3 coding sequence is TGTGCCAGCAGCTTGGATCGGGGTTTGAGGGAGCAGTACTTC.